This TCR beta chain derives from a study of regulatory T cells in long-lasting Graves disease. Combining iRepertoire HTBI primers with Arm-PCR of CDR3 regions, the authors built TCR beta libraries. MiXCR, run by TCRdb on the multiplex PCR reads, gives a single entry per CDR3 protein. The profile covers 600,000 to 800,000 distinct CDR3 sequences, with 30% appearing a single time and under 50% taken by the ten largest. Per the germline V gene, CDR1 is LNHDA and CDR2 is SQIVND (reference sequence). Trimming took 4 bases from V and 2 from J; bases not matched to a gene: 7. The length of the CDR3 is 15 residues. The time point is: persistent/refractory GD, antithyroid drugs over 5 years with positive TRAb. The authors made the TCR library using RNA they extracted from PBMCs.

The chain couples TRBV19 to TRBJ2-5; TRBD1 matches at 7 bases. The receptor was isolated from a female donor with Graves disease. The material sequenced was peripheral blood mononuclear cells (PBMCs), taken when the disease was refractory, from a patient treated with antithyroid drugs. The CDR3 sequence: CASSKEQGRQETQYF. The DNA for the CDR3 is TGTGCCAGTAGTAAAGAACAGGGGCGTCAAGAGACCCAGTACTTC.